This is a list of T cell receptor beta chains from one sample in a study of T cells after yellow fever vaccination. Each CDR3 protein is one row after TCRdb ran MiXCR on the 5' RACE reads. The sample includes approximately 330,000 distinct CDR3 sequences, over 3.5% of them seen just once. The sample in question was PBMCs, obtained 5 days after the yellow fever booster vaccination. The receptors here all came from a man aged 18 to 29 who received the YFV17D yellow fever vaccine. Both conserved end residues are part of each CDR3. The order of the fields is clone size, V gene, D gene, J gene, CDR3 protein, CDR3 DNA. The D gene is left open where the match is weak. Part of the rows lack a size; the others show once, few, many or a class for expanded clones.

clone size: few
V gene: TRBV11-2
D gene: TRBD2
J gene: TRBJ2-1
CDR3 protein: CASSRSTSGYNEQFF
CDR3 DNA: TGTGCCAGCAGCCGTTCGACTAGCGGTTACAATGAGCAGTTCTTC

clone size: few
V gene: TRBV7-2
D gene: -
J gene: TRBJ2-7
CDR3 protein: CASSNNGVGYEQYF
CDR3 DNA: TGTGCCAGCAGCAACAATGGGGTCGGCTACGAGCAGTACTTC

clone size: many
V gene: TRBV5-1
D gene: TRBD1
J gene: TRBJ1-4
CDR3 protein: CASSSTGTGTQKLFF
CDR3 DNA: TGCGCCAGCAGCTCTACCGGGACAGGGACCCAAAAACTGTTTTTT

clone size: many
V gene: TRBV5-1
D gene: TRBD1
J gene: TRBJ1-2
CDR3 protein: CASSARQGRSGYTF
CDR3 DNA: TGCGCCAGCAGCGCCCGACAGGGGAGATCTGGCTACACCTTC

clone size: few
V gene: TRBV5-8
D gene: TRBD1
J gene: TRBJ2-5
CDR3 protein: CASSLETGQETQYF
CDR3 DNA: TGTGCCAGCAGCTTGGAGACAGGGCAAGAGACCCAGTACTTC

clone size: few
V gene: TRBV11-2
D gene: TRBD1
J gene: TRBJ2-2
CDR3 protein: CASSSWPQGVNTGELFF
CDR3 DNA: TGTGCCAGCAGCTCATGGCCACAGGGGGTAAACACCGGGGAGCTGTTTTTT

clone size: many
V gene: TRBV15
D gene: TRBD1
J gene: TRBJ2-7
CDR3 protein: CATSRVPGTGSEQYF
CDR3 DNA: TGTGCCACCAGCAGAGTCCCCGGGACAGGGTCCGAGCAGTACTTC

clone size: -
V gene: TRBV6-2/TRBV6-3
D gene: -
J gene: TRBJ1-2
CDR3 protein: CASSYRAGRPYGGYTF
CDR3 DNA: TGTGCCAGCAGTTACAGGGCAGGAAGACCTTATGGGGGCTACACCTTC

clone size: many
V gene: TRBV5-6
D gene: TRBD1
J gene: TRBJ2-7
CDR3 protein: CASSTDRRSYEQYF
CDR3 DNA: TGTGCCAGCAGCACGGACAGGCGTTCCTACGAGCAGTACTTC

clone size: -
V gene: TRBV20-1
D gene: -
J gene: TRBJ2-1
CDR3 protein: CSARLVWNEQFF
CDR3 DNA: TGCAGTGCTCGACTGGTCTGGAATGAGCAGTTCTTC

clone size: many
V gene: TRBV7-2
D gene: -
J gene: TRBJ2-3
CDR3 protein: CASSVQGGGTDTQYF
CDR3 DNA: TGTGCCAGCAGCGTACAGGGAGGAGGCACAGATACGCAGTATTTT

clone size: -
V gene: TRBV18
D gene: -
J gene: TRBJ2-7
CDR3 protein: CASSPSNSPYEQYF
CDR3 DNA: TGTGCCAGCTCACCATCAAACAGCCCCTACGAGCAGTACTTC

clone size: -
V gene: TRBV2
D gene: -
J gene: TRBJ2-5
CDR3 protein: CASRETLTARYQETQYF
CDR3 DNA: TGTGCCAGCAGGGAGACCCTGACAGCCCGATACCAAGAGACCCAGTACTTC

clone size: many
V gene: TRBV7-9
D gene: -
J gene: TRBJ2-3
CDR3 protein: CASSSTRGTDTQYF
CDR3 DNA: TGTGCCAGCAGCTCCACCCGGGGCACAGATACGCAGTATTTT

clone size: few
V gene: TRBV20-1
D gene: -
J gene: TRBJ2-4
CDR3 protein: CSALEGGNIQYF
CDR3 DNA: TGCAGTGCCCTCGAGGGGGGAAACATTCAGTACTTC

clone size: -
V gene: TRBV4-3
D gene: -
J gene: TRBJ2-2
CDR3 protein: CASSQDFPSRTGTGELFF
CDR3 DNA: TGCGCCAGCAGCCAAGATTTCCCCTCTCGAACGGGCACCGGGGAGCTGTTTTTT

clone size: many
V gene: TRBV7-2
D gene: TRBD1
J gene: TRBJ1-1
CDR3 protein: CASSLRTGRLPEAFF
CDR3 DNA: TGTGCCAGCAGCTTACGGACAGGGAGGTTGCCTGAAGCTTTCTTT

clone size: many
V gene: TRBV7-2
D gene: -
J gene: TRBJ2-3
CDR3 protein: CASSFSWAGTGDTQYF
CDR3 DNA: TGTGCCAGCAGCTTTTCTTGGGCGGGTACTGGAGATACGCAGTATTTT

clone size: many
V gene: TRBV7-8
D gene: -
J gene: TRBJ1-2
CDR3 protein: CASSLEVRLRDGYTF
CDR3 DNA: TGTGCCAGCAGCTTAGAGGTCCGATTGAGGGATGGCTACACCTTC

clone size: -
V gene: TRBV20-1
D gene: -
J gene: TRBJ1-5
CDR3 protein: CSASIPGARPQHF
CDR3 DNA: TGCAGTGCTAGTATCCCGGGGGCACGGCCCCAGCATTTT

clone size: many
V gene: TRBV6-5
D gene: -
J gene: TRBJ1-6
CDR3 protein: CASSSTVFRETYNSPLHF
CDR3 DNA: TGTGCCAGCAGCTCGACCGTCTTTAGGGAGACCTATAATTCACCCCTCCACTTT

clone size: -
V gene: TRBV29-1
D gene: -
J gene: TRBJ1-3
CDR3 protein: CSVVVTGNTIYF
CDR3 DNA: TGCAGCGTTGTTGTCACCGGAAACACCATATATTTT

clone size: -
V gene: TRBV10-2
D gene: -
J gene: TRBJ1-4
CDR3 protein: CASSTGSSEKLFF
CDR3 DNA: TGCGCCAGCAGTACAGGGTCTAGTGAAAAACTGTTTTTT

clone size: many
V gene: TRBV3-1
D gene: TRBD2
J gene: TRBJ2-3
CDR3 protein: CASSPLGLAGADTQYF
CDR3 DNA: TGTGCCAGCAGCCCCCTGGGACTAGCCGGCGCAGATACGCAGTATTTT

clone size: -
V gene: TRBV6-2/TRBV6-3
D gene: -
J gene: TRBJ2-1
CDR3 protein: CASRDLSYNEQFF
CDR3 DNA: TGTGCCAGCAGAGACCTCTCCTACAATGAGCAGTTCTTC

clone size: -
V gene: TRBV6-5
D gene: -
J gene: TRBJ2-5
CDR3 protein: CASTPGGGTHETHYF
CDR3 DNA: TGTGCCAGCACTCCCGGTGGGGGCACCCATGAGACCCACTACTTC

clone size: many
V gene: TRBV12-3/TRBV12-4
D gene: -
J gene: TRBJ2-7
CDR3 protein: CASSLRDEQYF
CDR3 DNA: TGTGCCAGCAGTTTGAGGGACGAGCAGTACTTC

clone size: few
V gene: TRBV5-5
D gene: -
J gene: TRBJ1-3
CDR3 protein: CASSLYTTHGNTIYF
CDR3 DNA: TGTGCCAGCAGCTTGTACACGACCCATGGAAACACCATATATTTT

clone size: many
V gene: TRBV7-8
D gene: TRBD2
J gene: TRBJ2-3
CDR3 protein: CASSPSGGARDTQYF
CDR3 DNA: TGTGCCAGCAGCCCGTCGGGGGGGGCAAGGGATACGCAGTATTTT

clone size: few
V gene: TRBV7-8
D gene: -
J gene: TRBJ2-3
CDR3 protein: CAVRTARGTDTQYF
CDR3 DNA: TGTGCCGTTCGGACAGCTCGAGGCACAGATACGCAGTATTTT

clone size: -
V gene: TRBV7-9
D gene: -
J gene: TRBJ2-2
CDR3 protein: CAGSPSTGELFF
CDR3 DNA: TGTGCCGGGTCTCCGAGCACCGGGGAGCTGTTTTTT

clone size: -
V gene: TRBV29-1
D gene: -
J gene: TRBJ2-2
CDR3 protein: CSAVRGTGELFF
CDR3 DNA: TGCAGCGCCGTGAGGGGCACCGGGGAGCTGTTTTTT

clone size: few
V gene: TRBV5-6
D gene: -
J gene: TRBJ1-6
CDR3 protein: CASSFWGGSPLHF
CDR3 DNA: TGTGCCAGCAGCTTTTGGGGGGGTTCACCCCTCCACTTT

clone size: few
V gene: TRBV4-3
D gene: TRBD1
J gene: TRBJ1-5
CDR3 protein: CASSQDNGQGAVSNQPQHF
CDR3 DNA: TGCGCCAGCAGCCAAGATAACGGACAGGGGGCGGTTAGCAATCAGCCCCAGCATTTT

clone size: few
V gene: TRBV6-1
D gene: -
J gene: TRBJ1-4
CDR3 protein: CASSRDGRNEKLFF
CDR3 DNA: TGTGCCAGCAGTCGGGACGGCAGAAATGAAAAACTGTTTTTT

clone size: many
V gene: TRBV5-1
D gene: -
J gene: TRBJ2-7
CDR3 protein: CASSLRGGSYEQYF
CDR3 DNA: TGCGCCAGCAGCTTAAGGGGCGGATCCTACGAGCAGTACTTC

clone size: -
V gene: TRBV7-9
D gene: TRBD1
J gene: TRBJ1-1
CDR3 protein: CASSPNRGYTEAFF
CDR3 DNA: TGTGCCAGCAGCCCAAACAGGGGCTACACTGAAGCTTTCTTT

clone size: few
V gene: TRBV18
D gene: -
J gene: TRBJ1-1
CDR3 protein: CASSRLQTGNTEAFF
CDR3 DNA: TGTGCCAGCTCACGACTACAGACGGGGAACACTGAAGCTTTCTTT

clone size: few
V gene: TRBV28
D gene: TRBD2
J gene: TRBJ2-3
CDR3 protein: CASRSAGEGTDTQYF
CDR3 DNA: TGTGCCAGCAGGTCAGCGGGGGAAGGGACAGATACGCAGTATTTT

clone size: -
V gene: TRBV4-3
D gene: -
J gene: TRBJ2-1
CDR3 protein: CASSQVASPGDEEFF
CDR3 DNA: TGCGCCAGCAGCCAAGTGGCGAGTCCTGGGGATGAGGAGTTCTTC

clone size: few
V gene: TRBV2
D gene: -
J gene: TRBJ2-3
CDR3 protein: CASSRILDTDTQYF
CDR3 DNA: TGTGCCAGCAGTCGCATCTTGGACACAGATACGCAGTATTTT

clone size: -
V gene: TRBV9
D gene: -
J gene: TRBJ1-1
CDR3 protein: CASSVGNRDDTEAFF
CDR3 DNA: TGTGCCAGCAGCGTAGGTAACAGGGACGACACTGAAGCTTTCTTT

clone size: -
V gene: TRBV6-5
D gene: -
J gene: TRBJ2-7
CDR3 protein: CASASWGGYEQYF
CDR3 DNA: TGTGCCAGCGCAAGCTGGGGAGGATACGAGCAGTACTTC

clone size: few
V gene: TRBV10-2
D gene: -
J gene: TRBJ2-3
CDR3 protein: CARKFSWGPDTQYF
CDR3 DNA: TGCGCCAGGAAGTTTTCGTGGGGGCCAGATACGCAGTATTTT

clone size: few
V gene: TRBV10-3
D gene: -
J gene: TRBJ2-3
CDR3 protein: CAVTGHLSTDTQYF
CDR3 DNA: TGTGCCGTCACGGGACACTTAAGCACAGATACGCAGTATTTT

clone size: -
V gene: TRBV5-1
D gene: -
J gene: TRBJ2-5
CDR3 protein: CASSFSPGIQETQYF
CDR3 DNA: TGCGCCAGCAGCTTCTCCCCGGGGATTCAAGAGACCCAGTACTTC

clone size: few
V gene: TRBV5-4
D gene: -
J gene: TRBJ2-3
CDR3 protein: CASSSPPTGGRADTQYF
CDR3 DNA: TGTGCCAGCAGCTCTCCACCCACAGGGGGGAGGGCAGATACGCAGTATTTT

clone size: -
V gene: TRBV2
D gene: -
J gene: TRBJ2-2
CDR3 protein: CASSEQNGELFF
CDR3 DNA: TGTGCCAGCAGTGAACAGAACGGGGAGCTGTTTTTT

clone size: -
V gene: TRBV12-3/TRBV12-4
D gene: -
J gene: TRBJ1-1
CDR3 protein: CASSLGAGYGEAFF
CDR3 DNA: TGTGCCAGCAGTTTAGGGGCAGGGTACGGTGAAGCTTTCTTT